Listed here are 5 T cell receptor beta chains from one sample, sequenced in a study of graft-versus-host responses after intestinal transplantation. TCRdb's table, derived via immunoSEQ multiplex PCR, lists solely in-frame clones and lacks some. The table lists about 98,000 clones, about 82% of them singletons, with 1.4% in the top ten. The sample consisted of PBMCs, taken 255 days after intestinal transplant. The origin of the receptors is a human patient who received an intestinal transplant, so some T cells may come from the graft donor.

V usage is TRBV30 and J usage is TRBJ2-3; no clear D. The CDR3 contains 15 residues. Germline V gives CDR1 GTSNPN, CDR2 SVGIG (reference sequence). The V and J ends lost 0 bases and 0 bases respectively, with 10 bases between them. CDR3 in amino acids: CAWSVGDYSTDTQYF. The CDR3 DNA is TGTGCCTGGAGTGTCGGCGATTATAGCACAGATACGCAGTATTTT.

The rearrangement links TRBV18 to TRBJ1-4; TRBD1 aligns across 9 bases. V lost 0 bases, J lost 8 bases, and 4 bases stayed unmatched. The CDR3 loop spans 15 amino acids. Germline V lookup: CDR1 KGHSH, CDR2 LQKENI. CDR3 in DNA: TGTGCCAGCTCACCACCCAGGACAGGGGAAGAAAAACTGTTTTTT. The encoded protein is CASSPPRTGEEKLFF.

The chain joins TRBV6-5 to TRBJ2-7, with TRBD1 identical over 7 bases. V lost 0 bases, J lost 3 bases, and 5 bases stayed unmatched. The germline V gene has CDR1 MNHEY and CDR2 SVGAGI. This CDR3 spans 15 amino acids. In DNA, the CDR3 is TGTGCCAGCAGTTACTCTCCAGGGGGAAACTACGAGCAGTACTTC. Protein sequence: CASSYSPGGNYEQYF.

In its sample, this clone was seen a few times. The chain recombines TRBV19 with TRBJ1-3, with no clear D. Germline lookup yields CDR1 LNHDA and CDR2 SQIVND (reference sequence). The CDR3 runs 15 residues. The V gene lost 5 bases and the J gene lost 0 bases, with 11 bases spanning the gap. The CDR3 nucleotides are TGTGCCAGTAGTGGGTCCCGGAGCTCTGGAAACACCATATATTTT. Translating it yields CASSGSRSSGNTIYF.

The rearrangement links TRBV29-1 to TRBJ2-2; 9 positions agree with TRBD1. The CDR3 has 15 amino acids. The germline gives CDR1 SQVTM, CDR2 ANQGSEA. The J segment lost 2 bases and the V segment lost 5 bases, leaving 6 bases of the junction unmatched. Here the CDR3 DNA reads TGCAGCGTTCAGGGGACAGGGACCAACACCGGGGAGCTGTTTTTT. Protein sequence: CSVQGTGTNTGELFF.